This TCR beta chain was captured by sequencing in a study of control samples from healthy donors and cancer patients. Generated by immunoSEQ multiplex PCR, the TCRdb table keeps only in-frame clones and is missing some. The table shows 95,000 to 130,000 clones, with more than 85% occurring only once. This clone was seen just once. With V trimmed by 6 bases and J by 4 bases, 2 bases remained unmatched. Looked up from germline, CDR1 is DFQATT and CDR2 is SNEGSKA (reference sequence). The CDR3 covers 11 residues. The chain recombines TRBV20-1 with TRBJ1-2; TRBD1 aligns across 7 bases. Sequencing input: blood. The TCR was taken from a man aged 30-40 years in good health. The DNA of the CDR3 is TGCAGTGCCCGGGACAGCTATGGCTACACCTTC. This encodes CSARDSYGYTF.